Each of the 25 T cell receptor beta chains below was sequenced from the same sample in a study of OX40 agonist ivuxolimab in advanced cancers. Assay: immunoSEQ multiplex PCR; the TCRdb copy retains only in-frame clones and omits some. This sample carries approximately 77,000 clones, 90% of them seen once, and the ten largest clones take around 2%. The source was CD4+ or CD8+ T cells sorted from blood, collected in a trial of the OX40 agonist ivuxolimab. These receptors all come from an adult with an advanced solid tumor such as melanoma, head and neck, liver or kidney cancer.

This chain's CDR3 is CASRRALGETQYF. As DNA, the CDR3 is TGCGCCAGCAGACGGGCCTTAGGGGAGACCCAGTACTTC. The gene calls are TRBV23-1 and TRBJ2-5; no reliable D call. TRBV23-1 is flagged as an ORF with uncertain function. The length of the CDR3 is 13 residues. V lost 6 bases and J 5 bases, leaving 13 bases between the germline ends.

The chain recombines TRBV7-8 with TRBJ2-3; 7 bases agree with TRBD2. J was trimmed by 0 bases and V by 5 bases; bases with no gene match: 14. The CDR3 spans 18 residues. Germline lookup yields CDR1 SGHVS and CDR2 FQNEAQ. CDR3 sequence (DNA): TGTGCCAGCAGCAGCCTTGGAGCTAGCGGACTTAGCACAGATACGCAGTATTTT. This translates into CASSSLGASGLSTDTQYF.

V and J are TRBV9 and TRBJ2-2; D remains ambiguous. V was clipped by 6 bases and J by 0 bases, with 12 bases between them. The CDR3 consists of 15 residues. Germline CDR1 is SGDLS and CDR2 is YYNGEE. The DNA of the CDR3 is TGTGCCAGCACCCAGGCGCCCGCGAACACCGGGGAGCTGTTTTTT. It specifies CASTQAPANTGELFF.

The gene calls are TRBV5-5 and TRBJ2-7; tentatively, D is TRBD1 or TRBD2 (5 bases each). Germline CDR1 reads SGHKS; CDR2 reads YYEKEE (reference sequence). V was shortened by 1 base and J by 6 bases, with 17 bases between the two germline ends. The CDR3 covers 15 residues. Here the CDR3 DNA reads TGTGCCAGCAGCTTGCTCGGGGAAACTGGGGCCGAGCAGTACTTC. It encodes CASSLLGETGAEQYF.

Comments on this clone: Other DNA sequences in this specimen translate into the identical CDR3. The rearrangement joins TRBV4-2 to TRBJ2-5; possible D gene TRBD1, 5 bases. V shed 0 bases and J shed 3 bases, with 5 bases lying between them. The length of the CDR3 is 13 residues. CDR1 and CDR2 from the germline V gene are LGHNA and YNFKEQ. DNA of the CDR3: TGTGCCAGCAGCCAAGACAGGGAAGAGACCCAGTACTTC. Its translation is CASSQDREETQYF.

The V gene is TRBV7-9, the J gene TRBJ2-7, with 11 bases lining up with TRBD2. The CDR3 contains 14 residues. Germline-derived CDR1 and CDR2 are SEHNR and FQNEAQ (reference sequence). The V segment lost 5 bases and the J segment 3 bases; nucleotides outside the gene matches: 3. CDR3 loop: CASSKTSGGYEQYF. For the CDR3, the DNA is TGTGCCAGCAGCAAAACTAGCGGGGGCTACGAGCAGTACTTC.

The J gene is TRBJ1-5, the V gene TRBV28; 8 nucleotides line up with TRBD1. CDR1 and CDR2 from the germline V gene are MDHEN and SYDVKM. Trimming removed 8 bases from V and 10 bases from J; junction bases left unmatched: 16. There are 15 residues in the CDR3. Here the CDR3 reads CASPPPGGVLGPQHF. The CDR3 DNA is TGTGCCAGCCCACCACCAGGGGGCGTATTAGGACCCCAGCATTTT.

V gene TRBV15 combines with J gene TRBJ2-5; 9 positions agree with TRBD2. The germline gives CDR1 LNHNV, CDR2 YYDKDF (reference sequence). The CDR3 consists of 14 residues. Trimming cost V 4 bases and J 2 bases; bases outside gene matches: 2. CDR3 loop: CATSKGLAQETQYF. Written as DNA, the CDR3 is TGTGCCACCAGCAAGGGACTAGCTCAAGAGACCCAGTACTTC.

The chain carries TRBV5-6 and TRBJ2-5; possible D gene TRBD2, 5 bases. V lost 0 bases, J lost 5 bases, and 14 bases lay in between. Per germline, CDR1 SGHDT and CDR2 YYEEEE. CDR3 length: 15 amino acids. CDR3 in DNA: TGTGCCAGCAGCTTGGCCTTAGTAGCGTATGAGACCCAGTACTTC. Encoded protein: CASSLALVAYETQYF.

CDR3 sequence: CASAGTGYQETQYF. CDR3 DNA: TGTGCCAGCGCCGGGACAGGGTACCAAGAGACCCAGTACTTC. The chain couples TRBV6-1 to TRBJ2-5; 9 positions agree with TRBD1. From germline, CDR1 is MNHNS and CDR2 SASEGT. The CDR3 covers 14 residues. V shed 8 bases, J shed 0 bases, and the junction held 4 bases outside the gene matches.

The chain couples TRBV2 to TRBJ1-6, with 7 bases lining up with TRBD1. Germline CDR1 and CDR2: SNHLY and FYNNEI. Losses at the gene ends were 6 bases for V and 3 bases for J; bases not matched to a gene: 5. This CDR3 contains 15 residues. The CDR3 sequence: CASRIQGNYNSPLHF. The CDR3, as DNA: TGTGCCAGCAGGATACAGGGGAACTATAATTCACCCCTCCACTTT.

The rearrangement joins TRBV11-2 to TRBJ1-1; D ambiguous. This CDR3 contains 14 residues. Germline loops: CDR1 SGHAT, CDR2 FQNNGV. V lost 7 bases and J 4 bases, leaving 16 bases between the germline ends. CDR3 amino acids: CASTPGVVSTEAFF. The CDR3 nucleotides read TGTGCCAGCACCCCCGGGGTTGTTTCCACTGAAGCTTTCTTT.

The J gene is TRBJ2-3, the V gene TRBV10-3; D is undetermined. In germline, CDR1 is ENHRY, CDR2 SYGVKD. The V end was cut by 0 bases, the J end by 2 bases, with 15 bases between. This CDR3 comprises 17 residues. The CDR3 DNA sequence: TGTGCCATCAGTGAGTCCCCCGGGCAGCTTGACACAGATACGCAGTATTTT. It yields the protein CAISESPGQLDTDTQYF.

As concerns this clone: Other DNA sequences from this sample encode an identical CDR3 as well. V is TRBV28 and J is TRBJ2-7; D is uncertain. The CDR3 length is 14 residues. The germline V and J ends were trimmed by 3 bases and 4 bases, with 13 bases remaining between them. Germline V gene sequence: CDR1 MDHEN, CDR2 SYDVKM. CDR3 nucleotide sequence: TGTGCCAGCAGTTTTTCAGTGCTTTCTTACGAGCAGTACTTC. Amino acids: CASSFSVLSYEQYF.

The count of this clone is one. This rearrangement joins TRBV6-5 to TRBJ1-1, with a weak D call TRBD1 (5 bases). V was clipped by 0 bases and J by 5 bases, with 16 bases between them. The CDR3 sequence is 16 residues long. Per the germline V gene, CDR1 is MNHEY and CDR2 is SVGAGI. The DNA for the CDR3 is TGTGCCAGCAGTTACTCTCCGGGGGGTTCACAAACTGAAGCTTTCTTT. This codes for CASSYSPGGSQTEAFF.

The V call is TRBV2, the J call TRBJ1-2; possible D gene TRBD1, 5 bases. This CDR3 spans 11 amino acids. Trimming cost V 4 bases and J 6 bases, with 6 bases left between them. CDR1 SNHLY and CDR2 FYNNEI come from the germline V gene. The CDR3 region has the DNA TGTGCCAGCAGTGGGGGACATGGCTACACCTTC. Its protein is CASSGGHGYTF.

CDR3 sequence reads: CASSELPQTGQPQHF. The CDR3 DNA reads TGTGCCAGCAGTGAACTTCCGCAAACAGGCCAGCCCCAGCATTTT. J is TRBJ1-5 and V is TRBV2; TRBD1 is a possible D gene (5 bases). V lost 2 bases to trimming and J lost 7 bases, with 15 bases between them. There are 15 residues in the CDR3. The germline gives CDR1 SNHLY, CDR2 FYNNEI.

This chain uses TRBV13 with TRBJ1-1; no firm D call. V lost 5 bases, J lost 7 bases, and 14 bases lay in between. Germline CDR1 and CDR2: PRHDT and FYEKMQ (reference sequence). The CDR3 length is 13 residues. The CDR3 reads CASSRTALREAFF. For the CDR3, the DNA is TGTGCCAGCAGCCGGACGGCTCTACGTGAAGCTTTCTTT.

This chain connects TRBV5-1 to TRBJ2-1; 7 bases match TRBD1. Trimming cost V 2 bases and J 5 bases; bases outside gene matches: 7. Looked up from germline, CDR1 is SGHRS and CDR2 is YFSETQ. The CDR3 has 15 amino acids. The CDR3 DNA is TGCGCCAGCAGCTTTTACAGGGGCTACAACAATGAGCAGTTCTTC. Encoded protein: CASSFYRGYNNEQFF.

The V call is TRBV5-1, the J call TRBJ2-5; tentatively, D is TRBD2 (5 bases). The germline gives CDR1 SGHRS, CDR2 YFSETQ. V was pared by 4 bases and J by 4 bases, with 8 bases between. CDR3 length: 12 amino acids. CDR3 nucleotides: TGCGCCAGCAGCCTAGCCCCAGAGACCCAGTACTTC. Translating gives CASSLAPETQYF. The whole variable domain, filled in from reference TRBV5-1 and TRBJ2-5, reads KAGVTQTPRYLIKTRGQQVTLSCSPISGHRSVSWYQQTPGQGLQFLFEYFSETQRNKGNFPGRFSGRQFSNSRSEMNVSTLELGDSALYLCASSLAPETQYFGPGTRLLVL.

This chain joins TRBV6-4 and TRBJ2-1; TRBD2 agrees at 12 bases. The J segment lost 9 bases and the V segment lost 3 bases, leaving 3 bases of the junction unmatched. CDR1 is MRHNA and CDR2 is SNTAGT in the germline V gene. The CDR3 covers 14 residues. Here the CDR3 reads CASSELAGGGEQFF. In nucleotides, the CDR3 is TGTGCCAGCAGTGAGCTAGCGGGGGGGGGTGAGCAGTTCTTC.

The rearrangement joins TRBV6-5 to TRBJ2-2, with D uncertain. The ends were cut back, 0 bases at V and 5 bases at J, with 13 bases in the middle. The CDR3 is 16 residues long. The V gene's germline CDR1 is MNHEY and CDR2 SVGAGI. CDR3 coding DNA: TGTGCCAGCAGTTACTCGTTTCGCAGCGAAACCGGGGAGCTGTTTTTT. Its protein is CASSYSFRSETGELFF.

The chain joins TRBV28 to TRBJ2-2; D is perhaps TRBD2 (7 bases). Germline loops: CDR1 MDHEN, CDR2 SYDVKM. The CDR3 contains 16 residues. The germline V and J ends were trimmed by 5 bases and 5 bases, with 18 bases remaining between them. The CDR3 DNA reads as TGTGCCAGCAGTCTATTTGCGGGGGCGAGTACCGGGGAGCTGTTTTTT. This encodes CASSLFAGASTGELFF.

This rearrangement joins TRBV30 to TRBJ1-1; D is unresolved. CDR1 and CDR2 (germline): GTSNPN, SVGIG (reference sequence). The CDR3 runs 12 residues. Trimming left V 3 bases short and J 5 bases short, with 10 bases between. CDR3 in amino acids: CAWRWGGTEAFF. The CDR3 nucleotides read TGTGCCTGGAGGTGGGGAGGGACTGAAGCTTTCTTT.

V gene TRBV11-3 combines with J gene TRBJ2-7; D may be TRBD2 (5 bases). Germline values: CDR1 SGHNT, CDR2 YENEEA. The CDR3 contains 15 residues. Between the trimmed V and J ends, which lost 4 bases and 2 bases, there was a span of 15 bases. CDR3 sequence (DNA): TGTGCCAGCAGCTCTCTTGGACTGCTGGCCTACGAGCAGTACTTC. Residues: CASSSLGLLAYEQYF. Based on the CDR3 plus reference TRBV11-3 and TRBJ2-7, the full variable domain is EAGVVQSPRYKIIEKKQPVAFWCNPISGHNTLYWYLQNLGQGPELLIRYENEEAVDDSQLPKDRFSAERLKGVDSTLKIQPAELGDSAVYLCASSSLGLLAYEQYFGPGTRLTVT.